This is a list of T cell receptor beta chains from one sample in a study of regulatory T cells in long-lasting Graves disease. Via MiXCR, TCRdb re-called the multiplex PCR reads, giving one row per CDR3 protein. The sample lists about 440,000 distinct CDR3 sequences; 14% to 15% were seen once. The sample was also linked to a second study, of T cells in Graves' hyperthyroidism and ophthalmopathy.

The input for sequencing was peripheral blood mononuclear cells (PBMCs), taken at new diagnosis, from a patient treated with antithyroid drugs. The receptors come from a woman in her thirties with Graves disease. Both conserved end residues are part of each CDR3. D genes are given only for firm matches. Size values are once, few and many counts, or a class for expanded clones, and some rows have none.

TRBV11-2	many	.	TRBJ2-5	CASSLDNGLGTQYF	TGTGCCAGCAGCTTAGATAACGGGTTGGGGACCCAGTACTTC
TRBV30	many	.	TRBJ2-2	CAWSLELDTGELFF	TGTGCCTGGAGCTTAGAGTTGGACACCGGGGAGCTGTTTTTT
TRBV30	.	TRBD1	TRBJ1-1	CAWSDANLIQGAGAFF	TGTGCCTGGAGTGACGCAAACCTGATACAGGGGGCGGGGGCTTTCTTT
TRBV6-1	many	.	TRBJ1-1	CASRGTGRGAEAFF	TGTGCCAGCAGGGGTACAGGGAGAGGAGCTGAAGCTTTCTTT
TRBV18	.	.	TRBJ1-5	CASSLTSGPLNQPQHF	TGTGCCAGCTCACTTACGTCCGGGCCCCTAAATCAGCCCCAGCATTTT
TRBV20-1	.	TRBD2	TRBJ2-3	CSARDPGTSHHTDTQYF	TGCAGTGCTAGAGACCCCGGGACTAGCCATCACACAGATACGCAGTATTTT
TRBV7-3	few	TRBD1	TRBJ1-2	CASSLAGEGARGYTF	TGTGCCAGCAGCTTAGCCGGAGAGGGGGCTCGGGGCTACACCTTC
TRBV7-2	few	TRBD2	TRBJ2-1	CASSNRRAGYNEQFF	TGTGCCAGCAGCAACCGGCGAGCGGGGTACAATGAGCAGTTCTTC
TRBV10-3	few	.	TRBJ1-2	CAISESGVFGYTF	TGTGCCATCAGTGAGTCGGGGGTGTTTGGCTACACCTTC
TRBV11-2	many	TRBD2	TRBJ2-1	CASSSPRERTGEQFF	TGTGCCAGCAGCTCTCCGCGGGAGCGAACCGGTGAGCAGTTCTTC
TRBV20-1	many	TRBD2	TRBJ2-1	CSARTSVPYNEQFF	TGCAGTGCTAGGACTAGCGTCCCCTACAATGAGCAGTTCTTC
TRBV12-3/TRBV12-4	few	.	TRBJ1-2	CASSVIPGVGYTF	TGTGCCAGCAGTGTTATCCCAGGGGTTGGCTACACCTTC
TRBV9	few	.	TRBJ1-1	CASELSGSTEAFF	TGTGCCAGCGAACTGTCGGGATCAACTGAAGCTTTCTTT
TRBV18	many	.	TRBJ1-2	CASSPPGQYGYTF	TGTGCCAGCTCACCACCTGGCCAATATGGCTACACCTTC
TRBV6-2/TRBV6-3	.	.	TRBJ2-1	CASSYGGVSYNEQFF	TGTGCCAGCAGTTACGGGGGAGTTTCTTACAATGAGCAGTTCTTC
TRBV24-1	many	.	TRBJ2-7	CATSSRGEQYF	TGTGCCACCAGCAGCAGGGGCGAGCAGTACTTC
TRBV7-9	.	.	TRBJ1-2	CASRRQEINGYTF	TGTGCCAGCAGACGACAGGAGATAAATGGCTACACCTTC
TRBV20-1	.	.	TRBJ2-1	CSARWTPYNEQFF	TGCAGTGCTAGATGGACTCCCTACAATGAGCAGTTCTTC
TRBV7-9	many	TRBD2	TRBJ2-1	CASSSEAGVSYNEQFF	TGTGCCAGCAGCTCCGAAGCGGGAGTTTCCTACAATGAGCAGTTCTTC
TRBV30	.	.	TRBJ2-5	CAWSTGSKETQYF	TGTGCCTGGAGTACAGGGTCTAAAGAGACCCAGTACTTC